This passage covers 20 T cell receptor beta chains from one sample sequenced in a study of blood T cell repertoires in COVID-19 (TCRdb year 2020). Library preparation employed the immunoSEQ multiplex PCR assay. TCRdb obtained this table from immuneACCESS and retained in-frame rearrangements with V and J assigned. These tables miss some clones; where compared with another copy, unresolved V genes account for less than half of the shortfall, and the remainder is unexplained. The sample has more than 100,000 clones on record, around 79% of them singletons. The top ten constitute 2% to 2.5% of the sample. Sequencing was carried out using peripheral blood. The receptors originated from a man aged 65 to 79 with acute or convalescent COVID-19.

The V and J genes are TRBV28 and TRBJ2-4; the D gene is possibly TRBD1 (6 bases). Germline-derived CDR1 and CDR2 are MDHEN and SYDVKM. The CDR3 totals 14 residues. V was clipped by 0 bases and J by 6 bases, with 9 bases between them. The CDR3 nucleotides read TGTGCCAGCAGTTTATGGAGGGACATAAACATTCAGTACTTC. This translates into CASSLWRDINIQYF.

The gene calls are TRBV18 and TRBJ2-7; TRBD1 is a possible D gene (5 bases). This CDR3 has 14 amino acids. Germline CDR1 and CDR2: KGHSH and LQKENI. V lost 1 base and J 2 bases, leaving 9 bases between the germline ends. Here the CDR3 DNA reads TGTGCCAGCTCACCACAGGGGCCTCCCTACGAGCAGTACTTC. Protein sequence: CASSPQGPPYEQYF.

This clone was recorded a few times. The chain recombines TRBV5-4 with TRBJ1-1; D is perhaps TRBD1 (6 bases). Germline CDR1 is SGHNT and CDR2 is YYREEE (reference sequence). V was trimmed by 3 bases and J by 4 bases, leaving 19 bases between them. This CDR3 is 16 amino acids long. Written as DNA, the CDR3 is TGTGCCAGCAGCTCCCCAATACAGGGTCTTGGCACTGAAGCTTTCTTT. Amino acid sequence: CASSSPIQGLGTEAFF.

V and J are TRBV19 and TRBJ1-4; tentative D call: TRBD1 (5 bases). The CDR3 loop spans 13 amino acids. Germline assignment: CDR1 LNHDA and CDR2 SQIVND (reference sequence). CDR3 nucleotides: TGTCCTTCGAGAAGGGGCGTTAATGAAAAACTGTTTTTT. As protein: CPSRRGVNEKLFF.

This chain uses TRBV6-6 with TRBJ1-4; unclear D gene. The germline gives CDR1 MNHNY, CDR2 SVGAGI (reference sequence). The CDR3 is made up of 12 amino acids. Trimming removed 0 bases at V and 7 bases at J, with 3 bases between. The CDR3 loop reads CASSYSSEKLFF. Here the CDR3 DNA reads TGTGCCAGCAGTTACTCGAGTGAAAAACTGTTTTTT.

This sequence joins TRBV6-2 or TRBV6-3 and TRBJ1-3; D gene uncertain. The germline CDR1 and CDR2 sequences are MNHEY and SVGEGT. Trimming cost V 8 bases and J 4 bases, with 9 bases left between them. The CDR3 has 12 amino acids. The CDR3 region has the DNA TGTGCCAGCGGCCTCCTAGGAAACACCATATATTTT. Translation: CASGLLGNTIYF.

The CDR3 region has the DNA TGTGCCAGCAGTGATGCAAGGGGGCTCAACGAGCAGTACTTC. As protein: CASSDARGLNEQYF. The chain links TRBV6-1 to TRBJ2-7; 7 bases are shared with TRBD1. V lost 3 bases to trimming and J lost 5 bases; unmatched junction nucleotides: 7. The germline gives CDR1 MNHNS, CDR2 SASEGT. The length of the CDR3 is 14 residues.

In this sample, this clone turned up a few times. The chain carries TRBV24-1 and TRBJ1-2, with a tentative D call TRBD1 (5 bases). Trimming removed 1 base at V and 0 bases at J, with 11 bases between. This CDR3 has 16 residues. Germline CDR1 KGHDR, CDR2 SFDVKD. CDR3 DNA: TGTGCCACCAGTGATTTAGGACACCAAGCTAACTATGGCTACACCTTC. This codes for CATSDLGHQANYGYTF.

The chain employs TRBV5-1 and TRBJ1-4, with TRBD1 matching over 10 bases. The CDR3 length is 16 residues. CDR1 SGHRS and CDR2 YFSETQ come from the germline V gene. V dropped 4 bases and J dropped 0; count of bases not matched to a gene: 3. CDR3 nucleotide sequence: TGCGCCAGCAGCGTGGACAGGGGGGCAACTAATGAAAAACTGTTTTTT. This sequence encodes CASSVDRGATNEKLFF.

The chain couples TRBV19 to TRBJ1-1; no reliable D call. V was shortened by 4 bases and J by 5 bases, with 17 bases between the two germline ends. CDR3 length equals 15 residues. The germline V gene has CDR1 LNHDA and CDR2 SQIVND (reference sequence). CDR3 residues: CASSRTGEPGTEAFF. Written as DNA, the CDR3 is TGTGCCAGTAGTAGGACTGGGGAGCCGGGGACTGAAGCTTTCTTT.

The chain links TRBV29-1 to TRBJ1-5, with D hard to call. Germline loops: CDR1 SQVTM, CDR2 ANQGSEA. The CDR3 consists of 10 residues. Between the trimmed V and J ends, which lost 6 bases and 11 bases, there was a span of 11 bases. The CDR3 spells CSVSQSAQHF. CDR3 bases: TGCAGCGTCTCCCAATCGGCCCAGCATTTT.

The gene calls are TRBV5-4 and TRBJ2-1; 12 bases fit TRBD2. Germline lookup yields CDR1 SGHNT and CDR2 YYREEE (reference sequence). This CDR3 is 15 amino acids long. J was trimmed by 6 bases and V by 4 bases; bases with no gene match: 5. The CDR3 loop reads CASSPSGGAINEQFF. CDR3 bases: TGTGCCAGCAGCCCTAGCGGGGGGGCCATCAATGAGCAGTTCTTC.

V and J are TRBV6-2 or TRBV6-3 and TRBJ1-1, with D uncertain. V was cut by 5 bases and J by 5 bases, with 9 bases left in between. Germline loops: CDR1 MNHEY, CDR2 SVGEGT. This CDR3 is built from 12 residues. The CDR3 protein is CASSIMTTEAFF. The DNA for the CDR3 is TGTGCCAGCAGTATAATGACTACTGAAGCTTTCTTT.

This clone turned up a few times. The V gene is TRBV7-2, the J gene TRBJ1-1; D not certain. With 0 bases removed from V and 0 bases from J, the gap between germline ends came to 8 bases. Germline CDR1 is SGHTA and CDR2 is FQGNSA. There are 15 residues in the CDR3. This CDR3 reads CASSLARALNTEAFF. The CDR3 bases are TGTGCCAGCAGCTTAGCGCGCGCCCTGAACACTGAAGCTTTCTTT.

This chain uses TRBV11-3 with TRBJ1-6, with D tentatively TRBD1 (5 bases). Germline assignment: CDR1 SGHNT and CDR2 YENEEA. V lost 5 bases to trimming and J lost 7 bases, with 12 bases between them. The CDR3 has 14 residues. The CDR3 sequence is CASSPGGINSPLHF. The CDR3 coding sequence is TGTGCCAGCAGCCCGGGGGGAATCAATTCACCCCTCCACTTT.

V usage is TRBV25-1 and J usage is TRBJ1-5, with TRBD1 matching over 9 bases. The CDR3 has 16 amino acids. Germline trimming cut 2 bases from V and 3 bases from J; bases unmatched to any gene: 5. Germline V lookup: CDR1 MGHDK, CDR2 SYGVNS. CDR3 nucleotides: TGTGCCAGCAGTGAAGGGGGACAGGGATACAATCAGCCCCAGCATTTT. Translated, it gives CASSEGGQGYNQPQHF.

The rearrangement joins TRBV24-1 to TRBJ2-2, with D perhaps matching TRBD1 (5 bases). Trimming stripped 3 bases from V and 1 base from J, with 11 bases between. Germline V gives CDR1 KGHDR, CDR2 SFDVKD. The CDR3 is made up of 16 amino acids. CDR3 sequence (DNA): TGTGCCACCAGTGATCCCACCACAGGGAACACCGGGGAGCTGTTTTTT. It yields the protein CATSDPTTGNTGELFF.

The V and J genes are TRBV14 and TRBJ2-3; D is uncertain. CDR3 size: 12 residues. The V end lost 4 bases, the J end lost 5 bases, and 7 bases lay between the germline ends. Germline-derived CDR1 and CDR2 are SGHDN and FVKESK. The CDR3 DNA is TGTGCCAGCAGCCCCAGCGTAGATACGCAGTATTTT. Amino acids: CASSPSVDTQYF. The entire variable domain, with the rest obtained from reference TRBV14 and TRBJ2-3, is as follows: EAGVTQFPSHSVIEKGQTVTLRCDPISGHDNLYWYRRVMGKEIKFLLHFVKESKQDESGMPNNRFLAERTGGTYSTLKVQPAELEDSGVYFCASSPSVDTQYFGPGTRLTVL.

The gene calls are TRBV4-1 and TRBJ2-3, with 10 bases aligning to TRBD2. The junction had 6 bases not matched to a gene; V was cut back by 3 bases and J by 3 bases. This CDR3 is built from 16 residues. CDR1 MGHRA and CDR2 YSYEKL come from the germline V gene. CDR3 residues: CASSHTPAGGTDTQYF. The CDR3 region has the DNA TGCGCCAGCAGCCATACCCCAGCGGGGGGGACAGATACGCAGTATTTT.

This chain joins TRBV4-1 and TRBJ1-6; D is uncertain. Germline lookup yields CDR1 MGHRA and CDR2 YSYEKL. The CDR3 sequence is 17 residues long. V was trimmed by 4 bases and J by 0 bases, leaving 13 bases between them. The CDR3 coding sequence is TGCGCCAGCAGCCTCAACCTATGGAGCTCCTATAATTCACCCCTCCACTTT. As protein: CASSLNLWSSYNSPLHF.